The 9 T cell receptor beta chains below come from one sample, sequenced in a study of vaccination and CD4 T cells after COVID-19. Described treatment: approximately nine-day PBMC culture with coronavirus spike peptide pools or control peptides (ViraFEST assay). With the Oncomine TCR Beta short-read assay, DNA from cultured CD4+ T cells was sequenced. A single record per CDR3 protein comes from TCRdb applying MiXCR to the PCR reads. In the table there are about 9,100 distinct CDR3 sequences, around 69% of which are singletons. These receptors have no identified antigens. Sequencing was carried out using CD4+ T cells from blood, cultured in vitro. The receptor source for this set is a human donor who had recovered from COVID-19.

The chain combines TRBV20-1 with TRBJ2-1; D uncertain. Germline assignment: CDR1 DFQATT and CDR2 SNEGSKA (reference sequence). The CDR3 consists of 14 residues. Deletions cut 4 bases from V and 2 bases from J, with 12 bases between. The CDR3 protein is CSAKVRTAYNEQFF. DNA for the CDR3: TGCAGTGCTAAGGTACGAACTGCCTACAATGAGCAGTTCTTC.

In this sample, this clonotype turned up once. This rearrangement joins TRBV5-6 to TRBJ2-7; D is ambiguous. Germline CDR1 is SGHDT and CDR2 is YYEEEE. There are 12 residues in the CDR3. Trimming took off 4 bases at V and 5 bases at J, with 10 bases between the two ends. The CDR3 nucleotides read TGTGCCAGCAGCCTGAGGTGGGACGAGCAGTACTTC. It encodes CASSLRWDEQYF.

The chain is built from TRBV20-1 and TRBJ2-3; a possible D gene is TRBD2 (7 bases). CDR3 length equals 15 residues. With 3 bases removed from V and 2 bases from J, the gap between germline ends came to 15 bases. Germline CDR1 and CDR2: DFQATT and SNEGSKA (reference sequence). In nucleotides, the CDR3 is TGCAGTGCTAGGAGGGGAGGGGGGAACACAGATACGCAGTATTTT. Translated, it gives CSARRGGGNTDTQYF.

The V call is TRBV20-1, the J call TRBJ2-7; tentatively, D is TRBD1 (5 bases). The CDR3 totals 13 residues. Germline V gene lookup returns CDR1 DFQATT and CDR2 SNEGSKA (reference sequence). Trimming took 0 bases from V and 6 from J, leaving 12 bases between them. This chain's CDR3 is CSARDKGMGEQYF. The CDR3 nucleotides are TGCAGTGCTAGAGATAAGGGGATGGGCGAGCAGTACTTC.

This rearrangement joins TRBV20-1 to TRBJ1-1, with D maybe TRBD1 (5 bases). The CDR3 consists of 14 residues. Trimming left V 3 bases short and J 4 bases short, with 15 bases between. CDR1 and CDR2 (germline): DFQATT, SNEGSKA (reference sequence). CDR3 in DNA: TGCAGTGCTAGGGATAATCGGGGGGTCACTGAAGCTTTCTTT. Its translation: CSARDNRGVTEAFF.

The genes are TRBV7-3 and TRBJ2-1, with 8 bases identical to TRBD2. From germline, CDR1 is SGHTA and CDR2 FQGTGA. Trimming removed 5 bases from V and 4 bases from J; junction bases left unmatched: 16. This CDR3 has 18 amino acids. CDR3 nucleotide sequence: TGTGCCAGCAGCCCTTCCCCACTACTAGCGGAAATTTACAATGAGCAGTTCTTC. It is translated as CASSPSPLLAEIYNEQFF.

This clonotype was counted between two and nine times. The chain joins TRBV20-1 to TRBJ2-3; no firm D call. There are 11 residues in the CDR3. The ends were cut back, 3 bases at V and 3 bases at J, with 4 bases in the middle. Germline V gene data show CDR1 as DFQATT and CDR2 as SNEGSKA (reference sequence). CDR3 sequence: CSARVTDTQYF. In DNA, the CDR3 is TGCAGTGCTAGGGTAACAGATACGCAGTATTTT.

This clonotype has only a few counts. CDR3 DNA sequence: TGTGCCAGCAGCCGGAGGAGCTCCTACGAGCAGTACTTC. Protein sequence: CASSRRSSYEQYF. The chain links TRBV7-2 to TRBJ2-7; tentative D call: TRBD2 (5 bases). CDR3 length: 13 amino acids. V gave up 5 bases and J gave up 0 bases, with 8 bases separating them. Germline V gene lookup returns CDR1 SGHTA and CDR2 FQGNSA.

CDR3 sequence: CASSHRDRGRWNNYGYTF. CDR3 nucleotide sequence: TGTGCCAGCAGCCATCGAGACAGGGGGAGGTGGAACAACTATGGCTACACCTTC. The V and J genes are TRBV7-2 and TRBJ1-2; 9 bases match TRBD1. The CDR3 loop spans 18 amino acids. In germline, CDR1 is SGHTA, CDR2 FQGNSA. Trimming took 5 bases from V and 2 from J; bases not matched to a gene: 15.